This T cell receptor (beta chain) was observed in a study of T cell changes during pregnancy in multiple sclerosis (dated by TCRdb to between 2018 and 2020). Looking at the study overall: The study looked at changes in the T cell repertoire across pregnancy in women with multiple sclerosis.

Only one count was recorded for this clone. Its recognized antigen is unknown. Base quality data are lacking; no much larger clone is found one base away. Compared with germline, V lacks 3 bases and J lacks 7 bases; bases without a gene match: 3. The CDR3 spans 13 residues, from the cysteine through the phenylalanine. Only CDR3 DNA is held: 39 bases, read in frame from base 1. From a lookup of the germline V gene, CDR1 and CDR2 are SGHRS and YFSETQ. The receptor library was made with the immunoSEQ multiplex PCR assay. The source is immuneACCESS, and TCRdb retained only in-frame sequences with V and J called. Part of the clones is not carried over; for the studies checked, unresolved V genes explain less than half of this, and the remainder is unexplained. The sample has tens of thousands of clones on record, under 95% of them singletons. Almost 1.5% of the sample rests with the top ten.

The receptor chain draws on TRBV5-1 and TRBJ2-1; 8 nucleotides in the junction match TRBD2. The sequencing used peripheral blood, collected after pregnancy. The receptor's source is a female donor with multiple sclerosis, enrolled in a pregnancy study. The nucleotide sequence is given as TGCGCCAGCAGCTATGGCGGGAGGAATGAGCAGTTCTTC. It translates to CASSYGGRNEQFF.